The 25 T cell receptor beta chains below all came from one sample that was sequenced in a study of technical replicates of blood from a few donors (TCRdb year 2017). Preparation of the library involved the immunoSEQ multiplex PCR assay. TCRdb obtained this table from immuneACCESS and retained in-frame rearrangements with V and J assigned. These tables miss some clones; where compared with another copy, unresolved V genes account for less than half of the shortfall, and the remainder is unexplained. The table for this sample lists around 83,000 clones; around 90% of them were counted only once. More than 0.2% of the sample goes to the ten largest clones. The material sequenced was T cells isolated from PBMCs. The receptors originated from a human donor in good health.

The chain links TRBV11-2 to TRBJ1-5; tentative D call: TRBD1 (5 bases). Trimming took 5 bases from V and 3 from J, leaving 8 bases between them. This CDR3 comprises 13 residues. Per the germline V gene, CDR1 is SGHAT and CDR2 is FQNNGV. The CDR3 DNA is TGTGCCAGCAGCCCAGGGTACAATCAGCCCCAGCATTTT. This encodes CASSPGYNQPQHF.

The chain joins TRBV2 to TRBJ2-1, with 9 nucleotides matching TRBD2. This CDR3 spans 12 amino acids. V trimming: 7 bases; J trimming: 8 bases; junction bases outside the gene matches: 3. Germline loops: CDR1 SNHLY, CDR2 FYNNEI. The CDR3 sequence is CASKAGGDEQFF. The CDR3 nucleotides are TGTGCCAGCAAAGCGGGGGGTGATGAGCAGTTCTTC.

CDR3 DNA sequence: TGTGCCAGCAGCAAATCCAGGGGGCGTGAGACCCAGTACTTC. This translates into CASSKSRGRETQYF. This chain links TRBV11-3 with TRBJ2-5; 8 nucleotides match TRBD1. Trimming removed 5 bases from V and 5 bases from J; junction bases left unmatched: 7. The CDR3 is 14 amino acids. Germline V gives CDR1 SGHNT, CDR2 YENEEA.

This clone is a singleton in its sample. The V gene is TRBV2, the J gene TRBJ1-4; TRBD1 might be the D (6 bases). V was shortened by 6 bases and J by 8 bases, with 16 bases between the two germline ends. The germline V gene has CDR1 SNHLY and CDR2 FYNNEI. The CDR3 length is 14 residues. CDR3 loop: CASSQGHTNEKLFF. The CDR3 bases are TGTGCCAGCAGCCAGGGACATACCAACGAAAAACTGTTTTTT.

The rearrangement uses TRBV7-9 and TRBJ1-5; maybe TRBD1 (6 bases). CDR3 length equals 14 residues. Germline lookup yields CDR1 SEHNR and CDR2 FQNEAQ (reference sequence). The V end was cut by 3 bases, the J end by 7 bases, with 13 bases between. CDR3 residues: CASSFAGVGQPQHF. The CDR3 DNA sequence: TGTGCCAGCAGCTTCGCAGGGGTAGGCCAGCCCCAGCATTTT.

The V call is TRBV14, the J call TRBJ1-1; 9 bases match TRBD1. V lost 6 bases, J lost 10 bases, and 9 bases stayed unmatched. The CDR3 contains 13 residues. From germline, CDR1 is SGHDN and CDR2 FVKESK. The CDR3 DNA reads TGTGCCAGCAGTCAGGACAGGGGATTGGGAGCTTTCTTT. It is translated as CASSQDRGLGAFF.

This clone was seen a single time. This chain joins TRBV5-4 and TRBJ1-1, with D unresolved. The V gene's germline CDR1 is SGHNT and CDR2 YYREEE (reference sequence). The CDR3 has 14 amino acids. The V end lost 0 bases, the J end lost 1 base, and 7 bases lay between the germline ends. In DNA form, the CDR3 reads TGTGCCAGCAGCTTGGGTTCAGGGAACACTGAAGCTTTCTTT. The encoded protein is CASSLGSGNTEAFF.

The chain combines TRBV6-1 with TRBJ2-1; the match to TRBD2 covers 8 bases. Germline CDR1 MNHNS, CDR2 SASEGT. There are 15 residues in the CDR3. The J segment lost 4 bases and the V segment lost 2 bases, leaving 4 bases of the junction unmatched. The CDR3: CASSEISGGYNEQFF. The CDR3 DNA reads as TGTGCCAGCAGTGAAATCAGCGGGGGATACAATGAGCAGTTCTTC.

V usage is TRBV28 and J usage is TRBJ1-2, with D unresolved. The V and J ends lost 7 bases and 3 bases respectively, with 18 bases between them. Germline loops: CDR1 MDHEN, CDR2 SYDVKM. The CDR3 is 15 residues long. The DNA of the CDR3 is TGTGCCAGCATCTCAAGTCCCGGACTGGACTATGGCTACACCTTC. This gives the protein CASISSPGLDYGYTF.

The CDR3 DNA reads as TGCGCCAGCAGCTTCGGGAGCGGGGAGACCCAGTACTTC. This sequence encodes CASSFGSGETQYF. V usage is TRBV5-1 and J usage is TRBJ2-5, with D perhaps matching TRBD2 (6 bases). V gave up 2 bases and J gave up 5 bases, with 10 bases separating them. The CDR3 runs to 13 residues. Looked up from germline, CDR1 is SGHRS and CDR2 is YFSETQ.

The chain employs TRBV2 and TRBJ2-5; TRBD2 matches 7 bases. Unmatched junction bases numbered 6, after V lost 4 bases and J lost 4 bases. There are 14 residues in the CDR3. CDR1 and CDR2 (germline): SNHLY, FYNNEI. Here the CDR3 DNA reads TGTGCCAGCAGTGGAACCGAGCGGGGAGAGACCCAGTACTTC. This codes for CASSGTERGETQYF.

The V and J genes are TRBV29-1 and TRBJ2-5; D might be TRBD1 (6 bases). Per germline, CDR1 SQVTM and CDR2 ANQGSEA. The CDR3 totals 12 residues. V lost 6 bases to trimming and J lost 5 bases, with 13 bases between them. DNA for the CDR3: TGCAGCGTGGGGGCAGGGTTGGAGACCCAGTACTTC. Protein sequence: CSVGAGLETQYF.

This chain joins TRBV6-1 and TRBJ2-1, with 8 bases lining up with TRBD1. This CDR3 comprises 16 residues. Germline CDR1 is MNHNS and CDR2 is SASEGT. V dropped 4 bases and J dropped 7; count of bases not matched to a gene: 12. Written as DNA, the CDR3 is TGTGCCAGCAGTGCTTCTTTCGGACAGGGTGGAAATGAGCAGTTCTTC. Encoded protein: CASSASFGQGGNEQFF.

The chain recombines TRBV25-1 with TRBJ1-4, with TRBD1 matching 9 bases. CDR3 length equals 14 residues. V gave up 6 bases and J gave up 7 bases; unmatched junction bases: 6. From germline, CDR1 is MGHDK and CDR2 SYGVNS. CDR3 DNA: TGTGCCAGCAGCTCCCCGACAGGGGGTGAAAAACTGTTTTTT. It is translated as CASSSPTGGEKLFF.

The V and J genes are TRBV5-1 and TRBJ1-1; D perhaps matches TRBD1 (6 bases). The CDR3 runs to 12 residues. Trimming took off 5 bases at V and 5 bases at J, with 10 bases between the two ends. Germline assignment: CDR1 SGHRS and CDR2 YFSETQ. The CDR3 loop reads CASRAGDTEAFF. In DNA, the CDR3 is TGCGCCAGCAGGGCAGGGGATACTGAAGCTTTCTTT.

This clone has only one observation. The chain links TRBV4-2 to TRBJ1-6; unclear D gene. This CDR3 has 16 residues. Germline CDR1 reads LGHNA; CDR2 reads YNFKEQ. V was cut by 4 bases and J by 14 bases, with 24 bases left in between. The CDR3 loop is CASSPSREGNDLTLHF. The CDR3 DNA reads TGTGCCAGCAGCCCCTCCCGGGAGGGTAATGACCTCACCCTCCACTTT.

The chain uses TRBV5-1 and TRBJ2-1; D perhaps matches TRBD2 (6 bases). From germline, CDR1 is SGHRS and CDR2 YFSETQ. CDR3 length: 14 amino acids. V shed 3 bases and J shed 0 bases, with 7 bases lying between them. In nucleotides, the CDR3 is TGCGCCAGCAGCTCCGGGGGCTCCTACAATGAGCAGTTCTTC. This translates into CASSSGGSYNEQFF.

V and J are TRBV28 and TRBJ1-5, with 12 positions matching TRBD1. Germline lookup yields CDR1 MDHEN and CDR2 SYDVKM. V lost 6 bases and J lost 6; bases outside the gene matches: 6. This CDR3 has 15 amino acids. In DNA form, the CDR3 reads TGTGCCAGCAGGGCCGGGACAGGGGGCCTTCAGCCCCAGCATTTT. Protein product: CASRAGTGGLQPQHF.

The rearrangement uses TRBV7-6 and TRBJ2-2; D unresolved. Trimming pared 3 bases from V and 1 base from J, leaving 6 bases between. Germline CDR1 is SGHVS and CDR2 is FNYEAQ. The CDR3 totals 14 residues. CDR3 residues: CASSLAENTGELFF. DNA of the CDR3: TGTGCCAGCAGCTTGGCCGAGAACACCGGGGAGCTGTTTTTT.

This chain connects TRBV11-2 to TRBJ2-1, with TRBD2 as a possible D gene (6 bases). There are 19 residues in the CDR3. V dropped 5 bases and J dropped 2 bases, with 25 bases sitting between them. Per germline, CDR1 SGHAT and CDR2 FQNNGV. In nucleotides, the CDR3 is TGTGCCAGCAGCCCCGAGATTCCGGGAGCGAAAAGTGCCTACAATGAGCAGTTCTTC. As protein: CASSPEIPGAKSAYNEQFF. Drawing the rest from reference TRBV11-2 and TRBJ2-1, the complete variable domain is EAGVAQSPRYKIIEKRQSVAFWCNPISGHATLYWYQQILGQGPKLLIQFQNNGVVDDSQLPKDRFSAERLKGVDSTLKIQPAKLEDSAVYLCASSPEIPGAKSAYNEQFFGPGTRLTVL.

This chain uses TRBV5-1 with TRBJ2-7; D may be TRBD2 (5 bases). CDR1 and CDR2 (germline): SGHRS, YFSETQ. There are 13 residues in the CDR3. Trimming stripped 0 bases from V and 3 bases from J, with 7 bases between. CDR3 coding DNA: TGCGCCAGCAGCTTGGTGGCGGGCTACGAGCAGTACTTC. Its translation: CASSLVAGYEQYF.

The chain joins TRBV28 to TRBJ2-1; 9 nucleotides match TRBD1. J gave up 7 bases and V 4 bases, and 8 bases lay outside the gene matches. Germline CDR1 MDHEN, CDR2 SYDVKM. This CDR3 has 15 residues. The CDR3, as DNA: TGTGCCAGCAGTTCAAAGGGACAGGGATGGAATGAGCAGTTCTTC. Protein: CASSSKGQGWNEQFF.

The chain employs TRBV19 and TRBJ1-1; no firm D call. This CDR3 has 14 amino acids. The germline V gene encodes CDR1 LNHDA and CDR2 SQIVND (reference sequence). V lost 4 bases to trimming and J lost 1 base, with 10 bases between them. The CDR3 DNA sequence: TGTGCCAGTAGTAAAAAGACGGGGAACACTGAAGCTTTCTTT. Protein product: CASSKKTGNTEAFF.

CDR3 amino acids: CASGTSGEQFF. The CDR3 nucleotides read TGCGCCAGTGGGACTAGCGGTGAGCAGTTCTTC. The chain employs TRBV10-1 and TRBJ2-1; TRBD2 agrees at 11 bases. Germline CDR1 is WNHNN and CDR2 is SYGVQD (reference sequence). Losses at the gene ends were 9 bases for V and 9 bases for J; bases not matched to a gene: 1. CDR3 size: 11 residues.

V and J are TRBV18 and TRBJ2-5; 10 bases agree with TRBD1. Unmatched junction bases numbered 14, after V lost 3 bases and J lost 1 base. CDR1 KGHSH and CDR2 LQKENI come from the germline V gene. The CDR3 loop spans 19 amino acids. For the CDR3, the DNA is TGTGCCAGCTCACCCTTTCCCGGGACAGGGGCCGGAGTCCAAGAGACCCAGTACTTC. It is translated as CASSPFPGTGAGVQETQYF. The full variable domain, its missing parts supplied by reference TRBV18 and TRBJ2-5, is NAGVMQNPRHLVRRRGQEARLRCSPMKGHSHVYWYRQLPEEGLKFMVYLQKENIIDESGMPKERFSAEFPKEGPSILRIQQVVRGDSAAYFCASSPFPGTGAGVQETQYFGPGTRLLVL.